Following are 17 T cell receptor beta chains from one sample sequenced in a study of vaccination effects on CD4 cells after COVID-19. Clones were sequenced by immunoSEQ multiplex PCR, and TCRdb holds only the in-frame ones, with some missing. This sample has 45,000 or so clones, with roughly three quarters found just once. Isolating CD4+ T cells followed approximately 11 days of culture. Each participant was administered two doses of either the BNT162b2 or the mRNA-1273 vaccine. For these TCRs, the target antigens are not known. This specimen was CD4+ T cells from PBMCs cultured without peptide, taken after COVID-19 vaccination. The receptors shown here come from a human donor who received a COVID-19 vaccine.

This rearrangement joins TRBV7-8 to TRBJ1-1, with 7 bases lining up with TRBD1. In germline, CDR1 is SGHVS, CDR2 FQNEAQ. The ends lost 7 bases at V and 4 bases at J; junction bases unmatched: 15. The CDR3 consists of 16 residues. CDR3 amino acids: CASIPRTGVGFTEAFF. CDR3 nucleotides: TGTGCCAGCATTCCAAGAACAGGGGTTGGTTTCACTGAAGCTTTCTTT.

The chain is built from TRBV11-2 and TRBJ2-7; TRBD2 agrees at 12 bases. Germline CDR1 and CDR2: SGHAT and FQNNGV. This CDR3 has 15 amino acids. V dropped 4 bases and J dropped 7; count of bases not matched to a gene: 8. CDR3 nucleotides: TGTGCCAGCAGCTCTGGACTAGCGGGAAGGGGTGAGCAGTACTTC. Translated: CASSSGLAGRGEQYF.

The chain couples TRBV12-3 or TRBV12-4 to TRBJ1-3; D remains unclear. The CDR3 has 12 residues. V lost 1 base, J lost 9 bases, and 7 bases lay in between. CDR3 DNA: TGTGCCAGCAGTTTAGTGGTCAGCACCATATATTTT. It encodes CASSLVVSTIYF.

The sample holds one count of this clone. The chain combines TRBV7-9 with TRBJ1-1; D is unresolved. The V gene's germline CDR1 is SEHNR and CDR2 FQNEAQ (reference sequence). The CDR3 totals 15 residues. V lost 5 bases and J lost 5, with 18 bases in between. CDR3 in DNA: TGTGCCAGCAGCCCAAAACTGAGGGTCGGGACTGAAGCTTTCTTT. The encoded protein is CASSPKLRVGTEAFF. The variable domain in full, with the rest retrieved from reference TRBV7-9 and TRBJ1-1, is DTGVSQNPRHKITKRGQNVTFRCDPISEHNRLYWYRQTLGQGPEFLTYFQNEAQLEKSRLLSDRFSAERPKGSFSTLEIQRTEQGDSAMYLCASSPKLRVGTEAFFGQGTRLTVV.

The chain links TRBV3-1 (or the pseudogene TRBV3-2) to TRBJ2-6; D gene ambiguous. The CDR3 runs to 17 residues. Germline-derived CDR1 and CDR2 are LGHDT and YNNKEL (reference sequence). Trimming pared 6 bases from V and 0 bases from J, leaving 15 bases between. The CDR3 coding sequence is TGTGCCAGCAGTCAGACCCCCCGGGTCTCTGGGGCCAACGTCCTGACTTTC. It encodes CASSQTPRVSGANVLTF.

V and J are TRBV4-1 and TRBJ2-3; the D is unclear. Trimming stripped 2 bases from V and 2 bases from J, with 14 bases between. The CDR3 is made up of 16 amino acids. Germline CDR1 MGHRA, CDR2 YSYEKL. Here the CDR3 reads CASSQQEIMSTDTQYF. The CDR3 DNA is TGCGCCAGCAGCCAACAGGAGATCATGTCCACAGATACGCAGTATTTT.

This sequence joins TRBV30 and TRBJ1-2, with 9 bases that match TRBD1. CDR3 length: 12 amino acids. Germline V CDR1 and CDR2: GTSNPN, SVGIG (reference sequence). The V segment lost 3 bases and the J segment 7 bases; nucleotides outside the gene matches: 3. The CDR3 nucleotides are TGTGCCTGGAGAATACAGGGGGCTGGCTACACCTTC. Translation gives CAWRIQGAGYTF.

V gene TRBV19 combines with J gene TRBJ2-7; the match to TRBD1 covers 10 bases. The CDR3 loop spans 17 amino acids. From germline, CDR1 is LNHDA and CDR2 SQIVND (reference sequence). Trimming cost V 5 bases and J 4 bases; bases outside gene matches: 14. The CDR3: CASSGRNTRQGAYEQYF. In DNA form, the CDR3 reads TGTGCCAGTAGTGGCCGAAATACTAGACAGGGGGCATACGAGCAGTACTTC.

CDR3 amino acids: CASMENHLPTDTQYF. In DNA form, the CDR3 reads TGTGCCAGCATGGAGAACCACCTACCCACAGATACGCAGTATTTT. The V and J genes are TRBV5-4 and TRBJ2-3; D not resolved. Germline CDR1 SGHNT, CDR2 YYREEE (reference sequence). The CDR3 sequence is 15 residues long. Trimming took 6 bases from V and 2 from J, leaving 16 bases between them.

The chain recombines TRBV6-6 with TRBJ1-5; D not certain. Germline CDR1 reads MNHNY; CDR2 reads SVGAGI (reference sequence). CDR3 length equals 14 residues. Trimming removed 2 bases from V and 2 bases from J, with 7 bases in between. The CDR3 loop is CASSYPQGNQPQHF. The CDR3 region has the DNA TGTGCCAGCAGTTACCCCCAGGGCAATCAGCCCCAGCATTTT.

V usage is TRBV5-6 and J usage is TRBJ1-5, with D unclear. There are 15 residues in the CDR3. Trimming took 4 bases from V and 6 from J, leaving 17 bases between them. The germline V gene has CDR1 SGHDT and CDR2 YYEEEE. The CDR3 spells CASSLITLRGQPQHF. The CDR3 DNA reads TGTGCCAGCAGCCTTATTACACTCCGAGGTCAGCCCCAGCATTTT.

The V gene is TRBV29-1, the J gene TRBJ2-3; 8 bases align to TRBD2. Losses at the gene ends were 4 bases for V and 0 bases for J; bases not matched to a gene: 6. CDR3 length: 15 amino acids. Looked up from germline, CDR1 is SQVTM and CDR2 is ANQGSEA. CDR3 amino acids: CSVVRLASSTDTQYF. CDR3 coding DNA: TGCAGCGTTGTGCGACTAGCGAGTAGCACAGATACGCAGTATTTT.

V usage is TRBV28 and J usage is TRBJ2-7; tentatively, D is TRBD1 (6 bases). The CDR3 extends over 16 amino acids. CDR1 MDHEN and CDR2 SYDVKM come from the germline V gene. V was cut by 3 bases and J by 0 bases, with 15 bases left in between. The CDR3 DNA follows: TGTGCCAGCAGTTTCTTGGACAGCGCCTACTCCTACGAGCAGTACTTC. This translates into CASSFLDSAYSYEQYF. The full variable domain, its missing parts supplied by reference TRBV28 and TRBJ2-7, is DVKVTQSSRYLVKRTGEKVFLECVQDMDHENMFWYRQDPGLGLRLIYFSYDVKMKEKGDIPEGYSVSREKKERFSLILESASTNQTSMYLCASSFLDSAYSYEQYFGPGTRLTVT.

This rearrangement joins TRBV19 to TRBJ1-2; D is possibly TRBD1 (5 bases). The CDR3 extends over 14 amino acids. The germline V and J ends were trimmed by 4 bases and 2 bases, with 11 bases remaining between them. Germline CDR1 is LNHDA and CDR2 is SQIVND (reference sequence). CDR3 sequence: CASSTNRRNYGYTF. CDR3 sequence (DNA): TGTGCCAGTAGTACGAACAGGCGAAACTATGGCTACACCTTC.

Regarding this clone: The same CDR3 can be traced to other DNA sequences in this sample. The chain carries TRBV11-2 and TRBJ2-3, with 9 bases fitting TRBD2. CDR3 size: 16 residues. From germline, CDR1 is SGHAT and CDR2 FQNNGV. V was clipped by 1 base and J by 0 bases; unmatched bases: 2. In DNA form, the CDR3 reads TGTGCCAGCAGCTTAGGGGCGGGAGGGAGCACAGATACGCAGTATTTT. This translates into CASSLGAGGSTDTQYF.

V and J are TRBV11-2 and TRBJ2-1, with 12 positions matching TRBD2. Germline lookup yields CDR1 SGHAT and CDR2 FQNNGV. There are 15 residues in the CDR3. Germline trimming cut 4 bases from V and 8 bases from J; bases unmatched to any gene: 6. The CDR3 region is CASSSRLAGVDEQFF. CDR3 DNA: TGTGCCAGCAGCTCGCGACTAGCGGGAGTCGATGAGCAGTTCTTC.

The count of this clone is one. J is TRBJ1-1 and V is TRBV2; D not certain. V dropped 6 bases and J dropped 4 bases, with 9 bases sitting between them. This CDR3 has 12 residues. Germline V gene sequence: CDR1 SNHLY, CDR2 FYNNEI. The CDR3 coding sequence is TGTGCCAGCAGCCGTCGACTCACTGAAGCTTTCTTT. Residues: CASSRRLTEAFF. Supplemented by reference TRBV2 and TRBJ1-1, the full variable domain reads EPEVTQTPSHQVTQMGQEVILRCVPISNHLYFYWYRQILGQKVEFLVSFYNNEISEKSEIFDDQFSVERPDGSNFTLKIRSTKLEDSAMYFCASSRRLTEAFFGQGTRLTVV.